The 9 T cell receptor beta chains below were found in one sample sequenced in a study of shared clonotypes between healthy human individuals (dated by TCRdb to the early 2020s). The receptor library was made with the immunoSEQ multiplex PCR assay. TCRdb holds this immuneACCESS table with in-frame rearrangements only. Some clones are missing; in checked studies, unresolved V genes explain under half, and the rest has no known cause. This sample comprises about 2.1 million clones, 90% to 95% of them detected only once. About 1.7% of the sample is held by the ten biggest clonotypes. CD8 naive samples were obtained by positive selection for CCR7 among CD45RO-negative cells, yielding a CD45RA+CCR7+ population from which TemRA cells were excluded. Sequencing used naive CD8+ T cells from PBMCs. The intended sense of this specimen's cell subset or site label: CD45RA+CCR7+. These receptors were taken from a man aged 18 to 35 in good health. Some clones in this sample may be carry-over from other donors' samples.

The chain combines TRBV6-6 with TRBJ2-2; no reliable D call. The V end was cut by 6 bases, the J end by 1 base, with 6 bases between. Germline V gives CDR1 MNHNY, CDR2 SVGAGI (reference sequence). This CDR3 is built from 13 residues. The CDR3 is CASRLMNTGELFF. The CDR3 DNA follows: TGTGCCAGCAGACTAATGAACACCGGGGAGCTGTTTTTT.

CDR3 amino acids: CASSLRYREDNEKLFF. In DNA form, the CDR3 reads TGTGCCAGCAGTCTAAGGTACAGGGAGGACAACGAAAAACTGTTTTTT. The chain recombines TRBV28 with TRBJ1-4; tentatively, D is TRBD1 (6 bases). This CDR3 is 16 amino acids long. CDR1 MDHEN and CDR2 SYDVKM come from the germline V gene. V was clipped by 5 bases and J by 8 bases, with 21 bases between them.

As concerns this clone: The same CDR3 also results from other DNA sequences found in this sample. This chain joins TRBV7-2 and TRBJ2-1, with D maybe TRBD1 (6 bases). Germline V gene data show CDR1 as SGHTA and CDR2 as FQGNSA. The CDR3 has 14 amino acids. V was cut by 2 bases and J by 2 bases, with 7 bases left in between. The CDR3 region has the DNA TGTGCCAGCAGCTTACCAGGGGCCTACAATGAGCAGTTCTTC. Its translation: CASSLPGAYNEQFF.

The CDR3, as DNA: TGCAGCGTTGAGGATGAACAGGGGGTTAACACCGGGGAGCTGTTTTTT. Its translation is CSVEDEQGVNTGELFF. The chain has TRBV29-1 and TRBJ2-2, with 8 positions matching TRBD1. The germline gives CDR1 SQVTM, CDR2 ANQGSEA. V lost 3 bases and J lost 2; bases outside the gene matches: 8. CDR3 length: 16 residues.

The gene calls are TRBV7-9 and TRBJ1-1, with D possibly matching TRBD1 (5 bases). V lost 6 bases, J lost 5 bases, and 13 bases lay in between. Germline-derived CDR1 and CDR2 are SEHNR and FQNEAQ (reference sequence). There are 13 residues in the CDR3. CDR3 loop: CASRSPWGTEAFF. For the CDR3, the DNA is TGTGCCAGCAGGTCTCCGTGGGGGACTGAAGCTTTCTTT.

The V and J genes are TRBV7-9 and TRBJ2-7; TRBD1 matches at 8 bases. The CDR3 covers 12 residues. Germline V gives CDR1 SEHNR, CDR2 FQNEAQ (reference sequence). V lost 5 bases, J lost 6 bases, and 3 bases stayed unmatched. DNA for the CDR3: TGTGCCAGCAGCGCACAGGGGGGCGAGCAGTACTTC. This encodes CASSAQGGEQYF.

V gene TRBV10-3 combines with J gene TRBJ2-7, with 7 nucleotides matching TRBD1. The germline V gene encodes CDR1 ENHRY and CDR2 SYGVKD. The CDR3 runs to 14 residues. V lost 4 bases to trimming and J lost 2 bases; unmatched junction nucleotides: 5. The CDR3 DNA follows: TGTGCCATCAGTGTCGGGACAGACACCTACGAGCAGTACTTC. This codes for CAISVGTDTYEQYF.

The chain is built from TRBV7-3 and TRBJ2-5, with TRBD1 identical over 7 bases. The ends lost 4 bases at V and 3 bases at J; junction bases unmatched: 2. Germline V CDR1 and CDR2: SGHTA, FQGTGA. This CDR3 has 13 residues. CDR3 in DNA: TGTGCCAGCAGCTGGACAGGCGAAGAGACCCAGTACTTC. This encodes CASSWTGEETQYF.

CDR3 sequence (DNA): TGTGCCAGCAGTAAACTAGCGGACTACAATGAGCAGTTCTTC. This gives the protein CASSKLADYNEQFF. The chain recombines TRBV27 with TRBJ2-1, with 8 nucleotides matching TRBD2. The CDR3 covers 14 residues. Germline V gene data show CDR1 as MNHEY and CDR2 as SMNVEV (reference sequence). The junction had 3 bases not matched to a gene; V was cut back by 5 bases and J by 3 bases.